Each of the 27 T cell receptor beta chains below was sequenced from the same sample in a study of cytomegalovirus exposure and HLA in healthy donors. PCR primers comprised 60 Vbeta and 13 Jbeta primers. Clones were sequenced by immunoSEQ multiplex PCR, and TCRdb holds only the in-frame ones, with some missing. The profile shows some 40,000 clones, approximately 82% of them singletons. Material for sequencing was PBMCs. Receptor source: a woman between 18 and 29 years old in good health and CMV-seropositive.

The chain employs TRBV7-9 and TRBJ1-1; the match to TRBD1 covers 7 bases. Germline CDR1 SEHNR, CDR2 FQNEAQ (reference sequence). The CDR3 is made up of 14 amino acids. After removal of 2 bases from V and 6 bases from J, the junction contained 6 bases not matched to a gene. The CDR3 sequence is CASSLLDRVPEAFF. The CDR3, as DNA: TGTGCCAGCAGCTTACTAGACAGGGTCCCTGAAGCTTTCTTT. The complete variable domain, with remaining parts taken from reference TRBV7-9 and TRBJ1-1, reads DTGVSQNPRHKITKRGQNVTFRCDPISEHNRLYWYRQTLGQGPEFLTYFQNEAQLEKSRLLSDRFSAERPKGSFSTLEIQRTEQGDSAMYLCASSLLDRVPEAFFGQGTRLTVV.

J is TRBJ2-7 and V is TRBV27; no reliable D call. The CDR3 covers 14 residues. Germline V gene lookup returns CDR1 MNHEY and CDR2 SMNVEV (reference sequence). V was trimmed by 3 bases and J by 2 bases, leaving 11 bases between them. The CDR3 nucleotides are TGTGCCAGCAGTTTTTCCAGCGCGACCTACGAGCAGTACTTC. Its protein product is CASSFSSATYEQYF.

This clone is a singleton in its sample. The genes are TRBV7-6 and TRBJ1-5, with 8 bases fitting TRBD1. V shed 5 bases and J 1 base; nucleotides not matched to a gene: 4. CDR3 length: 15 residues. Looked up from germline, CDR1 is SGHVS and CDR2 is FNYEAQ. CDR3 region: CASSKDRGSNQPQHF. DNA for the CDR3: TGTGCCAGCAGCAAAGACAGGGGAAGCAATCAGCCCCAGCATTTT.

The chain is built from TRBV12-5 and TRBJ2-7; D is perhaps TRBD1 (5 bases). The CDR3 contains 15 residues. Germline lookup yields CDR1 LGHNT and CDR2 FRNRAP. V was clipped by 4 bases and J by 7 bases, with 20 bases between them. This CDR3 reads CASGSRSTVHLEQYF. The CDR3 DNA sequence: TGTGCTAGTGGTTCGAGGTCGACAGTTCACTTGGAGCAGTACTTC.

This clone was counted between two and nine times. The chain is built from TRBV18 and TRBJ2-6; TRBD1 matches 7 bases. This CDR3 is 18 amino acids long. Trimming removed 4 bases from V and 0 bases from J; junction bases left unmatched: 9. Germline V gene data show CDR1 as KGHSH and CDR2 as LQKENI. The CDR3 here is CASSHLDRFRSGANVLTF. CDR3 in DNA: TGTGCCAGCTCACACCTGGACAGGTTTCGCTCTGGGGCCAACGTCCTGACTTTC.

The rearrangement links TRBV19 to TRBJ2-3; a possible D gene is TRBD2 (6 bases). Germline CDR1 reads LNHDA; CDR2 reads SQIVND (reference sequence). The CDR3 spans 14 residues. V gave up 1 base and J gave up 6 bases, with 11 bases separating them. The DNA of the CDR3 is TGTGCCAGTAGTATAGGGGACTCCACGGATACGCAGTATTTT. Translated, it gives CASSIGDSTDTQYF.

The chain recombines TRBV21-1 with TRBJ2-3; the table names TRBD2, a call not compared with the DNA. TRBV21-1 is termed a pseudogene. The CDR3 runs 14 residues. DNA for the CDR3: TGTGCCAGCAGCAACCTCTTTAGCACAGATACGCAGTATTTT. It is translated as CASSNLFSTDTQYF.

This chain connects TRBV7-2 to TRBJ2-5; D gene ambiguous. Judging by the DNA end, TRBJ2-7 fits better; the J call may be wrong. There are 16 residues in the CDR3. Germline loops: CDR1 SGHTA, CDR2 FQGNSA. The CDR3 sequence is CASSLGISWGSYEQYF. CDR3 coding DNA: TGTGCCAGCAGCTTAGGTATCAGTTGGGGCTCCTACGAGCAGTACTTC.

The chain carries TRBV11-2 and TRBJ1-1; tentative D call: TRBD1 (5 bases). The V gene lost 4 bases and the J gene lost 0 bases, with 12 bases spanning the gap. This CDR3 has 15 amino acids. Germline V gene sequence: CDR1 SGHAT, CDR2 FQNNGV. For the CDR3, the DNA is TGTGCCAGCAGCTCGCAGGCGGGGGTGAACACTGAAGCTTTCTTT. The encoded protein is CASSSQAGVNTEAFF.

This chain connects TRBV7-2 to TRBJ1-1, with 9 nucleotides matching TRBD1. With V trimmed by 7 bases and J by 7 bases, 7 bases remained unmatched. Germline CDR1 is SGHTA and CDR2 is FQGNSA. The CDR3 covers 13 residues. CDR3 nucleotide sequence: TGTGCCAGCACCCCGACAGGGGGTATTGAAGCTTTCTTT. This gives the protein CASTPTGGIEAFF.

This clone was seen more than once but under ten times. The chain carries TRBV30 and TRBJ2-3; D gene ambiguous. This CDR3 spans 11 amino acids. V lost 3 bases to trimming and J lost 3 bases, with 4 bases between them. CDR1 is GTSNPN, CDR2 SVGIG, per germline (reference sequence). The CDR3 sequence is CAWSPTDTQYF. CDR3 nucleotides: TGTGCCTGGAGCCCTACAGATACGCAGTATTTT.

The chain links TRBV15 to TRBJ2-7; 10 bases fit TRBD2. V trimming: 3 bases; J trimming: 5 bases; junction bases outside the gene matches: 7. This CDR3 comprises 15 residues. Germline CDR1 reads LNHNV; CDR2 reads YYDKDF (reference sequence). The DNA of the CDR3 is TGTGCCACCAGCAGTGGTCTAGCGGGGGAACACGAGCAGTACTTC. Amino acid sequence: CATSSGLAGEHEQYF.

V usage is TRBV11-3 and J usage is TRBJ2-5; 9 bases map to TRBD1. Unmatched junction bases numbered 10, after V lost 4 bases and J lost 4 bases. Germline V CDR1 and CDR2: SGHNT, YENEEA. The CDR3 loop spans 16 amino acids. CDR3 nucleotides: TGTGCCAGCAGCTGGGGGGGACAGGGAGGAAGAGAGACCCAGTACTTC. It translates to CASSWGGQGGRETQYF.

The genes are TRBV25-1 and TRBJ2-1; D unresolved. Trimming shortened V by 6 bases and J by 2 bases, and 11 bases separated the two germline ends. Germline loops: CDR1 MGHDK, CDR2 SYGVNS. The CDR3 is made up of 14 amino acids. In nucleotides, the CDR3 is TGTGCCAGCAGCCCCCCTGCTACCTACAATGAGCAGTTCTTC. This encodes CASSPPATYNEQFF.

This chain uses TRBV28 with TRBJ2-5; 9 positions agree with TRBD1. The CDR3 is 17 residues long. V dropped 4 bases and J dropped 2; count of bases not matched to a gene: 11. CDR1 is MDHEN and CDR2 is SYDVKM in the germline V gene. In nucleotides, the CDR3 is TGTGCCAGCAGTTCCCGGGACAGGGACCGGGCACAAGAGACCCAGTACTTC. Its protein is CASSSRDRDRAQETQYF. Complete variable domain (other parts from reference TRBV28 and TRBJ2-5): DVKVTQSSRYLVKRTGEKVFLECVQDMDHENMFWYRQDPGLGLRLIYFSYDVKMKEKGDIPEGYSVSREKKERFSLILESASTNQTSMYLCASSSRDRDRAQETQYFGPGTRLLVL.

V gene TRBV23-1 combines with J gene TRBJ2-5; 9 bases fit TRBD1. TRBV23-1 is an open reading frame, and its role is uncertain. CDR3 length: 17 residues. The ends lost 6 bases at V and 5 bases at J; junction bases unmatched: 16. The chain's CDR3 is CASRPGTGIIIWETQYF. In nucleotides, the CDR3 is TGCGCCAGCAGACCCGGGACAGGGATCATCATCTGGGAGACCCAGTACTTC.

CDR3 nucleotides: TGTGCCACCCTCCCACCGGGTCCTACCTACGAGCAGTACTTC. Protein product: CATLPPGPTYEQYF. The V call is TRBV6-5, the J call TRBJ2-7, with D unresolved. The length of the CDR3 is 14 residues. CDR1 and CDR2 (germline): MNHEY, SVGAGI. V was clipped by 10 bases and J by 2 bases, with 18 bases between them.

This chain connects TRBV7-3 to TRBJ2-2, with a weak D call TRBD1 (6 bases). From germline, CDR1 is SGHTA and CDR2 FQGTGA. This CDR3 region has 19 residues. V lost 1 base and J 0 bases, leaving 18 bases between the germline ends. This CDR3 reads CASSLRFGGAGTNTGELFF. The CDR3 nucleotides read TGTGCCAGCAGCTTAAGGTTTGGGGGCGCCGGAACGAACACCGGGGAGCTGTTTTTT.

The genes are TRBV7-2 and TRBJ2-3, with TRBD2 as a possible D gene (5 bases). Germline loops: CDR1 SGHTA, CDR2 FQGNSA. This CDR3 region has 16 residues. Trimming removed 3 bases from V and 0 bases from J, with 13 bases in between. CDR3 DNA: TGTGCCAGCAGCTTCTTAGGCAGGACTAGCACAGATACGCAGTATTTT. Its translation: CASSFLGRTSTDTQYF.

The chain uses TRBV6-5 and TRBJ1-2; no clear D. The CDR3 has 16 amino acids. The ends were cut back, 2 bases at V and 4 bases at J, with 17 bases in the middle. CDR1 and CDR2 (germline): MNHEY, SVGAGI. This CDR3 reads CASSYGSVGSPYGYTF. As DNA, the CDR3 is TGTGCCAGCAGTTACGGGTCCGTGGGCAGCCCCTATGGCTACACCTTC.

The chain carries TRBV4-2 and TRBJ2-1; 7 bases are a match to TRBD2. The CDR3 is 15 residues long. Germline lookup yields CDR1 LGHNA and CDR2 YNFKEQ. With V trimmed by 0 bases and J by 3 bases, 2 bases remained unmatched. The CDR3 sequence: CASSQETGGYNEQFF. The CDR3 nucleotides read TGTGCCAGCAGCCAAGAGACGGGAGGCTACAATGAGCAGTTCTTC.

The gene calls are TRBV9 and TRBJ1-1; D is perhaps TRBD1 (6 bases). The CDR3 length is 15 residues. The V end was cut by 0 bases, the J end by 4 bases, with 13 bases between. Germline V gives CDR1 SGDLS, CDR2 YYNGEE. As DNA, the CDR3 is TGTGCCAGCAGCGTAGCCGGGGGGGCCCCCACTGAAGCTTTCTTT. Protein product: CASSVAGGAPTEAFF.

This clone was picked up one time. The rearrangement uses TRBV18 and TRBJ1-5; 7 nucleotides line up with TRBD1. The ends lost 5 bases at V and 0 bases at J; junction bases unmatched: 7. From germline, CDR1 is KGHSH and CDR2 LQKENI. The CDR3 contains 16 residues. In nucleotides, the CDR3 is TGTGCCAGCTCAGCACAGGGGTTAGATAGCAATCAGCCCCAGCATTTT. It encodes CASSAQGLDSNQPQHF.

V is TRBV29-1 and J is TRBJ2-7; TRBD1 matches 10 bases. The CDR3 consists of 14 residues. V trimming: 5 bases; J trimming: 5 bases; junction bases outside the gene matches: 9. The germline gives CDR1 SQVTM, CDR2 ANQGSEA. CDR3: CSVIRATGGNEQYF. The CDR3 nucleotides are TGCAGCGTTATCCGCGCGACAGGGGGCAACGAGCAGTACTTC.

This chain joins TRBV7-2 and TRBJ1-2; TRBD1 aligns across 8 bases. Trimming cost V 5 bases and J 8 bases; bases outside gene matches: 7. Germline V gene sequence: CDR1 SGHTA, CDR2 FQGNSA. CDR3 length: 13 residues. CDR3 sequence: CASSLGQGWGYTF. The CDR3 DNA reads as TGTGCCAGCAGCCTCGGACAGGGTTGGGGCTACACCTTC.

The sample holds one count of this clone. This chain's CDR3 is CASSVATSGGQNEQYF. The CDR3 DNA reads as TGTGCCAGCAGCGTAGCGACTAGCGGGGGACAAAACGAGCAGTACTTC. The chain joins TRBV9 to TRBJ2-5; 12 positions agree with TRBD2. The DNA end is a closer match to TRBJ2-7, so the J assignment may be wrong. CDR1 is SGDLS, CDR2 YYNGEE, per germline. The CDR3 has 16 amino acids.

This clone has more than one count but fewer than ten. The chain employs TRBV10-1 and TRBJ1-5; D remains unclear. Trimming took 2 bases from V and 0 from J, leaving 8 bases between them. Germline-derived CDR1 and CDR2 are WNHNN and SYGVQD (reference sequence). The CDR3 runs to 15 residues. CDR3 loop: CASSEATYSNQPQHF. For the CDR3, the DNA is TGCGCCAGCAGTGAGGCCACCTATAGCAATCAGCCCCAGCATTTT.